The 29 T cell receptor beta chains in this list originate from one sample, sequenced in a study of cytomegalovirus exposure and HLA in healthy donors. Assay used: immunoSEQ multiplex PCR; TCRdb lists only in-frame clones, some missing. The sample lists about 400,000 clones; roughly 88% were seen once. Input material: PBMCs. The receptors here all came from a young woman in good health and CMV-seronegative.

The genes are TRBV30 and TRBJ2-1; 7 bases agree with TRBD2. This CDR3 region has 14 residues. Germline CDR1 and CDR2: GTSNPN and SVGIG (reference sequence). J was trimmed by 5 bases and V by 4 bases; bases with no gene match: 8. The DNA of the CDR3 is TGTGCCTGGATCACAAAGGGGACTAACAATGAGCAGTTCTTC. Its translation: CAWITKGTNNEQFF.

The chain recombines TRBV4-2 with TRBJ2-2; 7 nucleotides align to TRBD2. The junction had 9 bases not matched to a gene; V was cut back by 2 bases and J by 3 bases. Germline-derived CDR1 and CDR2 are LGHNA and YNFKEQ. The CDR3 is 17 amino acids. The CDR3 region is CASSQLRDYIYTGELFF. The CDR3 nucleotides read TGTGCCAGCAGCCAACTCCGGGACTATATTTACACCGGGGAGCTGTTTTTT.

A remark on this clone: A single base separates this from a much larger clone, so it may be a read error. CDR3 region: CASSHRGNTEAFF. Written as DNA, the CDR3 is TGTGCCAGCAGCCACAGGGGGAACACTGAAGCTTTCTTT. The chain uses TRBV28 and TRBJ1-1; 7 nucleotides match TRBD1. The germline V gene encodes CDR1 MDHEN and CDR2 SYDVKM. This CDR3 comprises 13 residues. The trim removed 6 bases at V and 1 base at J, leaving 2 bases unmatched.

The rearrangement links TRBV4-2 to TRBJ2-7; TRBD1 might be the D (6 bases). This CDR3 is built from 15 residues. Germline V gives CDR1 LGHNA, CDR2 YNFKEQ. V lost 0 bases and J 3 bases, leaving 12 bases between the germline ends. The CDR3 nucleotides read TGTGCCAGCAGCCAAGAACGGCAGGGGATCTACGAGCAGTACTTC. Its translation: CASSQERQGIYEQYF.

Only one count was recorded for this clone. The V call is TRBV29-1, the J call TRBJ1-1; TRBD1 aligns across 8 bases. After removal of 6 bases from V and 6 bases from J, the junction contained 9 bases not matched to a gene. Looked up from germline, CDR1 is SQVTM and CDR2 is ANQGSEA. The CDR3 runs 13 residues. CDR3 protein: CSVAGQGSAEAFF. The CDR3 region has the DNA TGCAGCGTGGCTGGACAGGGATCCGCTGAAGCTTTCTTT. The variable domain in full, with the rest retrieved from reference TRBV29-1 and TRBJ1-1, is SAVISQKPSRDICQRGTSLTIQCQVDSQVTMMFWYRQQPGQSLTLIATANQGSEATYESGFVIDKFPISRPNLTFSTLTVSNMSPEDSSIYLCSVAGQGSAEAFFGQGTRLTVV.

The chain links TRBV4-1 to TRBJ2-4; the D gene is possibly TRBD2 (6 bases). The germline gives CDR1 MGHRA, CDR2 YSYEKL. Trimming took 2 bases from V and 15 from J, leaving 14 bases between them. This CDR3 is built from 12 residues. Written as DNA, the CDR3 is TGCGCCAGCAGCCAAATAACGGGGGAAACGTACTTC. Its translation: CASSQITGETYF.

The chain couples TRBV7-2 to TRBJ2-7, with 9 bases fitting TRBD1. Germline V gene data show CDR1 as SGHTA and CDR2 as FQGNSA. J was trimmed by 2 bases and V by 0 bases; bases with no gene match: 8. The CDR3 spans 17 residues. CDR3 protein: CASSLARWDRAPYEQYF. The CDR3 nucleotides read TGTGCCAGCAGCTTAGCGCGGTGGGACAGGGCCCCCTACGAGCAGTACTTC.

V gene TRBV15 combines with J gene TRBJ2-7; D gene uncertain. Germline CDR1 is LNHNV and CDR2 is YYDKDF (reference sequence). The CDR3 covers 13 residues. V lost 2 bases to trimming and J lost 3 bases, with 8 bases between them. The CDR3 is CATSRQNSYEQYF. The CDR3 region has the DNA TGTGCCACCAGCAGACAGAACAGCTACGAGCAGTACTTC.

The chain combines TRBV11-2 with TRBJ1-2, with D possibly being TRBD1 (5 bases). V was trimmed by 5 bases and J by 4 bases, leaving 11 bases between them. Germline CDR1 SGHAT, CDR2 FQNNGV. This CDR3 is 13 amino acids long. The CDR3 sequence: CASSPDMAYGYTF. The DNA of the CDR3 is TGTGCCAGCAGCCCGGACATGGCCTATGGCTACACCTTC.

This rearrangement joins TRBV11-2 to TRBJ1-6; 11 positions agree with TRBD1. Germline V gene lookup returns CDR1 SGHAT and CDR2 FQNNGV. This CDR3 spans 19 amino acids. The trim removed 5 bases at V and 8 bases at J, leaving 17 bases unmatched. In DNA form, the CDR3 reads TGTGCCAGCAGCGTGGGACAGGGGGATCCCCAGGCTCCCGATTCACCCCTCCACTTT. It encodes CASSVGQGDPQAPDSPLHF.

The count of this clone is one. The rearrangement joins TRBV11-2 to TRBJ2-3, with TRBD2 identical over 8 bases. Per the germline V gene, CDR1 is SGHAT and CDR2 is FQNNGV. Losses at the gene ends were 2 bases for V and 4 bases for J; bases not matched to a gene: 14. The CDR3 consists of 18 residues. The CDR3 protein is CASSLFSARRGAPDTQYF. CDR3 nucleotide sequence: TGTGCCAGCAGCTTATTCTCGGCGCGGCGGGGGGCCCCAGATACGCAGTATTTT.

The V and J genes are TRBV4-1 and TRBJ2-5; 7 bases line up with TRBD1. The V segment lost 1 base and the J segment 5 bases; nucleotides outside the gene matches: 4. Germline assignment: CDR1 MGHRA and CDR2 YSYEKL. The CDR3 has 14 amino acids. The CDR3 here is CASSQVGTEETQYF. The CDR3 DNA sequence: TGCGCCAGCAGCCAAGTTGGGACAGAGGAGACCCAGTACTTC.

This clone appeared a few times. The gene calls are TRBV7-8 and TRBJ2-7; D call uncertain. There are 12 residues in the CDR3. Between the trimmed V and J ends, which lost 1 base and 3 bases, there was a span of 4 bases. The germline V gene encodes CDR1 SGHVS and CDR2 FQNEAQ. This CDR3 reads CASSLVRYEQYF. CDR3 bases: TGTGCCAGCAGCTTAGTCCGCTACGAGCAGTACTTC. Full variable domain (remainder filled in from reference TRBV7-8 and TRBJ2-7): GAGVSQSPRYKVAKRGQDVALRCDPISGHVSLFWYQQALGQGPEFLTYFQNEAQLDKSGLPSDRFFAERPEGSVSTLKIQRTQQEDSAVYLCASSLVRYEQYFGPGTRLTVT.

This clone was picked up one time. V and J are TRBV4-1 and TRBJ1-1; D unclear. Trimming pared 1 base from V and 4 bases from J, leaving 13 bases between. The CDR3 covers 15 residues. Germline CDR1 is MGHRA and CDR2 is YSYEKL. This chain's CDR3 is CASSQVVKRFTEAFF. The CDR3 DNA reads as TGCGCCAGCAGCCAAGTCGTGAAACGGTTCACTGAAGCTTTCTTT.

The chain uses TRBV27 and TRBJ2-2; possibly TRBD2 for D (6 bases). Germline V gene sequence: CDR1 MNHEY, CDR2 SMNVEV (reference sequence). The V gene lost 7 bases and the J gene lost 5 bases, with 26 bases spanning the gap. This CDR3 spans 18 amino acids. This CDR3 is CASTFQRVSTTSTGELFF. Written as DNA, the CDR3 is TGTGCCAGCACCTTCCAGCGGGTCTCCACTACTAGTACCGGGGAGCTGTTTTTT.

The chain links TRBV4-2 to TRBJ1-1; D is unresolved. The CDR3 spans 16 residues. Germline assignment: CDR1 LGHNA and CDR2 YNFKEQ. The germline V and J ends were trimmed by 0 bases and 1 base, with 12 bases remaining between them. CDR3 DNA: TGTGCCAGCAGCCAAGATGGGAGGGTAGCGAACACTGAAGCTTTCTTT. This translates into CASSQDGRVANTEAFF.

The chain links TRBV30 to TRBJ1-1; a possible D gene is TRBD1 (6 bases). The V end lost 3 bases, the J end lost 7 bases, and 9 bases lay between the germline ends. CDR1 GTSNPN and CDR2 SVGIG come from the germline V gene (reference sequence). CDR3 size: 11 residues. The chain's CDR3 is CAWRRGSEAFF. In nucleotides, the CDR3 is TGTGCCTGGAGGAGGGGGAGTGAAGCTTTCTTT.

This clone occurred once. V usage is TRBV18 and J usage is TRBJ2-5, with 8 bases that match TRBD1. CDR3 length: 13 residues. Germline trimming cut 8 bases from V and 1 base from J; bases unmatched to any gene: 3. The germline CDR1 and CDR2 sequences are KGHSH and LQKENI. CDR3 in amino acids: CASATGVQETQYF. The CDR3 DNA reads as TGTGCCAGCGCGACAGGGGTCCAAGAGACCCAGTACTTC.

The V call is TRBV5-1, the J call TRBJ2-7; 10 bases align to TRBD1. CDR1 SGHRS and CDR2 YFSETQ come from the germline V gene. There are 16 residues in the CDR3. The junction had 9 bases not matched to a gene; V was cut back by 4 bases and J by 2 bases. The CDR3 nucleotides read TGCGCCAGCAGCCAAACTGCCGGGACAGGGGCCTACGAGCAGTACTTC. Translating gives CASSQTAGTGAYEQYF.

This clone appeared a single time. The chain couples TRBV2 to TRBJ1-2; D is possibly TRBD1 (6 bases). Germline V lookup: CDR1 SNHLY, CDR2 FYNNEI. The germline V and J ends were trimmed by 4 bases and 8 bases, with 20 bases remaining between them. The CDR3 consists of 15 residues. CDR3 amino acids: CASSGADWGPEGYTF. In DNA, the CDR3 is TGTGCCAGCAGTGGGGCCGATTGGGGGCCGGAAGGCTACACCTTC.

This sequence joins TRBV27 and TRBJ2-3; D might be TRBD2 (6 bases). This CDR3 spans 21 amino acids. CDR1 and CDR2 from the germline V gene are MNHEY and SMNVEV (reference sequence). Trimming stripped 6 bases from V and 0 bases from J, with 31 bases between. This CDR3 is CASRPTPRGSKGWTSTDTQYF. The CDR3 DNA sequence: TGTGCCAGCAGACCTACACCGCGGGGATCTAAGGGGTGGACCAGCACAGATACGCAGTATTTT.

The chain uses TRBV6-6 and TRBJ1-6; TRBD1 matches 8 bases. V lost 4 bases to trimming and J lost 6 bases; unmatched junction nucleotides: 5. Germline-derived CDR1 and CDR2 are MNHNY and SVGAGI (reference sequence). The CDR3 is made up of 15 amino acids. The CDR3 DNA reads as TGTGCCAGCAGTTTGACAGGGGTTGGTAATTCACCCCTCCACTTT. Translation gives CASSLTGVGNSPLHF.

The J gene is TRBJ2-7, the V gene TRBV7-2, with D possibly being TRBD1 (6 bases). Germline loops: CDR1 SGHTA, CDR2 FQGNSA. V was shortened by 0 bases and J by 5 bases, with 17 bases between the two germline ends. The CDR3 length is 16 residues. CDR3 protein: CASSLAGVRGPHEQYF. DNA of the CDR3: TGTGCCAGCAGCTTAGCGGGGGTCAGGGGACCTCACGAGCAGTACTTC.

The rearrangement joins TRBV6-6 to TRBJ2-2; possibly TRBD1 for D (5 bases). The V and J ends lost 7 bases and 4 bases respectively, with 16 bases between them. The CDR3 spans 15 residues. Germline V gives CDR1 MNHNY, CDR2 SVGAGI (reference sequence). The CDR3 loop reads CASIRTRAFTGELFF. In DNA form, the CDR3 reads TGTGCCAGCATCAGGACAAGGGCGTTCACCGGGGAGCTGTTTTTT.

The CDR3 region is CASSSGSYNEQFF. DNA for the CDR3: TGCGCCAGCAGTAGCGGCTCCTACAATGAGCAGTTCTTC. The chain is built from TRBV10-1 and TRBJ2-1; D possibly corresponds to TRBD2 (5 bases). CDR3 length: 13 amino acids. Germline V gene lookup returns CDR1 WNHNN and CDR2 SYGVQD (reference sequence). Between the trimmed V and J ends, which lost 5 bases and 0 bases, there was a span of 5 bases.

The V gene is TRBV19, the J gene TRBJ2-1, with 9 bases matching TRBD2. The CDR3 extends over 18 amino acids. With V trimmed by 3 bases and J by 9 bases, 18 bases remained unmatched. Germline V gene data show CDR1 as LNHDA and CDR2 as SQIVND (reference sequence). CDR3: CASSIIGTAGGTGVEQFF. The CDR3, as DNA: TGTGCCAGTAGTATTATCGGGACCGCGGGGGGGACGGGGGTTGAGCAGTTCTTC.

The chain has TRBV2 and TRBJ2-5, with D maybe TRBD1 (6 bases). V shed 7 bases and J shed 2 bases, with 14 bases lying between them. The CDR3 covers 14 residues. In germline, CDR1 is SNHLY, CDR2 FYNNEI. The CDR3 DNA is TGTGCCAGCATCCGGGACAAACCTCAAGAGACCCAGTACTTC. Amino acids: CASIRDKPQETQYF.

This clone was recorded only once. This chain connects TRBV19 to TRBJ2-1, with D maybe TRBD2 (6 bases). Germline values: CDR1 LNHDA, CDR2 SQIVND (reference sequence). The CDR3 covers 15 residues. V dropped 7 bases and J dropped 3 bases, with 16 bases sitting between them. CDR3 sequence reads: CASTNAGHGYNEQFF. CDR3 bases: TGTGCCAGTACCAACGCGGGGCACGGCTACAATGAGCAGTTCTTC.

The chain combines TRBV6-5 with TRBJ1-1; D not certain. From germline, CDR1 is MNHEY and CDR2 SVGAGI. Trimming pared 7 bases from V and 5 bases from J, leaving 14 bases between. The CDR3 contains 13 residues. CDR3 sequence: CASTNGVGTEAFF. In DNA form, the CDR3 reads TGTGCCAGCACCAACGGGGTGGGGACTGAAGCTTTCTTT.